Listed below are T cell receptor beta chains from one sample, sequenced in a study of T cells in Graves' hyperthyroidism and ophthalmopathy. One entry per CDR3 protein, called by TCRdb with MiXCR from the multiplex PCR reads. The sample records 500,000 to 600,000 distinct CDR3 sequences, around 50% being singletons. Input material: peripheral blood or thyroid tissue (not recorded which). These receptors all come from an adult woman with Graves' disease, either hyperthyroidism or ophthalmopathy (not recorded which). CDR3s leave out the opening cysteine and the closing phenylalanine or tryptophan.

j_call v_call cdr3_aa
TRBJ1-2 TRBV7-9 ASSWGTGTGGVYGYT
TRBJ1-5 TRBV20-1 SARDPADGRNQPQH
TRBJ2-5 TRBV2 ASQIVEYGGTQY
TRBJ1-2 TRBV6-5 ASRRSTSYGYT
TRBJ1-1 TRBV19 ASSKGDLATEAF
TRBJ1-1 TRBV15 ATSREQFTEAF
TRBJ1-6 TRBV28 ASRSPNRVSPLH
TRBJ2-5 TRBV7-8 ASSPELGQETQY
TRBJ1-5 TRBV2 ASRGMANQPQH
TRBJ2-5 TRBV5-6 ASSEGPRRNQETQY
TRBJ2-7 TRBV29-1 SLPQGNHEQY
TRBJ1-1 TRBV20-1 SARAPDRGSTEAF
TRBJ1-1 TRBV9 ASSVATVNTEAF
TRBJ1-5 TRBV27 ASRGAYSNQPQH
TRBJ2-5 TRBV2 ASRLAGGVGETQY
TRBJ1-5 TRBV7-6 ASSQASRLPSNQPQH
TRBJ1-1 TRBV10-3 AIRGGQPRTEAF
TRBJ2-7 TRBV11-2 ASSLEAPGQGYEQY
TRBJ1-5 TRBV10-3 AISRDDSQPQH
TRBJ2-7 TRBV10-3 AISGLGYEQY
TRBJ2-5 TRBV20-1 SARELGGTETQY
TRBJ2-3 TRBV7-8 ASSFSGTDTQY
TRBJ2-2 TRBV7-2 ASSLSGRGSGELF
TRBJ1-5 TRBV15 ATSGQVNQPQH
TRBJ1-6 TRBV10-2 ASSEPDSHPNSPLH
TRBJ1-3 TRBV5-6 ASSFRQTSGNTIY
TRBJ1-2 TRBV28 ASSLSVIYGYT
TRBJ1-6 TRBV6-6 ASRGAALSPLH
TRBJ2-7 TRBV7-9 ASSPGLTEQY
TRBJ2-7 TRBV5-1 ASSLRGPSYEQY
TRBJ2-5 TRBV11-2 ASSLDPGGETQY
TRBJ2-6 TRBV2 ASAEGSGANVLT
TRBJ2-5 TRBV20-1 SASQQGETQY
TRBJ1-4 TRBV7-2 ASSLTPGAPGEKLF
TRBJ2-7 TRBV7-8 ASSSHRDPEGYEQY
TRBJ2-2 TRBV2 ASGQGSLAGELF
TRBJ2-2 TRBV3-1 ASSQLGGELF
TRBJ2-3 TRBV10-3 ASSLSRGDTQY
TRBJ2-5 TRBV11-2 ASSLDFGLAGRRRWTQY